A selection of T cell receptor beta chains follows, all from one sample in a study of Graves' ophthalmopathy and Graves' hyperthyroidism. TCRdb re-called the multiplex PCR reads with MiXCR, one entry per CDR3 protein. Here the sample spans under 350,000 distinct CDR3 sequences, 15% to 20% being singletons. Sample: peripheral blood. The source of these receptors is an adult man with Graves' ophthalmopathy. The CDR3 runs from the conserved cysteine through the conserved F or W. D genes are given only for firm matches. A clone size is listed for some rows: how often the clone was seen (once, few, many), or a class if it is expanded.

v_gene,abundance,d_gene,j_gene,CDR3nt,CDR3aa
TRBV3-1,many,TRBD1,TRBJ2-7,TGTGCCAGCAGCCCGACAGGGAGCTCCTACGAGCAGTACTTC,CASSPTGSSYEQYF
TRBV12-3/TRBV12-4,many,NA,TRBJ2-5,TGTGCCAGCAGTTTGAACCATAGAATCCAAGAGACCCAGTACTTC,CASSLNHRIQETQYF
TRBV29-1,many,TRBD1,TRBJ1-2,TGCAGCGCACCAGACAGGGCGACTCCTGGCTACACCTTC,CSAPDRATPGYTF
TRBV19,many,NA,TRBJ1-1,TGTGCCAGTAGTATAGGCCCTACGGGGTGGACTGAAGCTTTCTTT,CASSIGPTGWTEAFF
TRBV11-2,NA,NA,TRBJ2-4,TGTGCCAGCATGCCCCGGGACAGTGTACTAGCCGGGAAAAACATTCAGTACTTC,CASMPRDSVLAGKNIQYF
TRBV5-1,many,TRBD1,TRBJ1-2,TGCGCCAGCAGCCCTGGGAACAGGGGGGCCTATGGCTACACCTTC,CASSPGNRGAYGYTF
TRBV6-1,NA,NA,TRBJ1-5,TGTGCCAGCAGCGGGGGAGAGGTTTCCGGCAATCAGCCCCAGCATTTT,CASSGGEVSGNQPQHF
TRBV12-3/TRBV12-4,many,TRBD2,TRBJ2-5,TGTGCCAGCAGTGGGGGACTAGCGGACCAAGAGACCCAGTACTTC,CASSGGLADQETQYF
TRBV6-1,NA,NA,TRBJ1-5,TGTGCCAGCAGTGTAGACAATTATAGCAATCAGCCCCAGCATTTT,CASSVDNYSNQPQHF
TRBV10-3,many,NA,TRBJ1-2,TGTGCCATCAGTGAGTCGACAGCTTATGGCTACACCTTC,CAISESTAYGYTF
TRBV20-1,many,NA,TRBJ1-2,TGCAGTGCTTCCCCACTGGGGCGCCAGACCTTAAACTATGGCTACACCTTC,CSASPLGRQTLNYGYTF
TRBV19,many,NA,TRBJ1-2,TGTGCCAGCACCGATGGGGCAGGGACGCTTAACTATGGCTACACCTTC,CASTDGAGTLNYGYTF
TRBV7-8,many,NA,TRBJ2-7,TGTGCCAGCAGCTTAGTCCGGGCGGTAGGGGAGCAGTACTTC,CASSLVRAVGEQYF
TRBV7-8,many,TRBD2,TRBJ2-2,TGTGCCAGCAGCCACCCGACTAGCGGGAGGGCTGGCACCGGGGAGCTGTTTTTT,CASSHPTSGRAGTGELFF
TRBV30,many,TRBD1,TRBJ2-7,TGTGCCTGGAGTCGGCGGGACAGGGGGGGCGAGCAGTACTTC,CAWSRRDRGGEQYF
TRBV15,many,NA,TRBJ1-3,TGTGCCACCAGCAGAGATCTCAGCTCTGGAAACACCATATATTTT,CATSRDLSSGNTIYF
TRBV28,many,TRBD1,TRBJ1-1,TGTGCCAGCAGTCACAGGGGCGAGTCTTTCTTT,CASSHRGESFF
TRBV7-6,many,NA,TRBJ2-5,TGTGCCAGCAGCTTAAGATTCACGGGAAGAGAGACCCAGTACTTC,CASSLRFTGRETQYF
TRBV7-2,NA,NA,TRBJ1-6,TGTGCCAGCAGCCAAGATCCGGCAGAGAGCAATTCACCCCTCCACTTT,CASSQDPAESNSPLHF
TRBV29-1,many,NA,TRBJ2-5,TGCAGCGCCTCACGGCCACCAAAGATTTCCTGGGAGACCCAGTACTTC,CSASRPPKISWETQYF
TRBV27,many,NA,TRBJ1-5,TGTGCCAGCAAACCAATGAGGGAGAGCAATCAGCCCCAGCATTTT,CASKPMRESNQPQHF
TRBV5-1,many,NA,TRBJ2-6,TGCGCCAGCAGCGATAGGGCGGCTGGGGCCAACGTCCTGACTTTC,CASSDRAAGANVLTF
TRBV19,many,NA,TRBJ1-5,TGTGCCAGTAGTATAGATCCACAGATCAATCAGCCCCAGCATTTT,CASSIDPQINQPQHF
TRBV5-1,many,TRBD1,TRBJ1-3,TGCGCCAGCGCCGCGGACAGGCGTGGAGGCACCATATATTTT,CASAADRRGGTIYF
TRBV7-8,many,TRBD1,TRBJ1-1,TGTGCCAGCAGCTTAGCTCAGGGGGGCAACACTGAAGCTTTCTTT,CASSLAQGGNTEAFF
TRBV3-1,many,NA,TRBJ1-2,TGTGCCAGCAGCCCAGAAGCTAACTATGGCTACACCTTC,CASSPEANYGYTF
TRBV5-1,few,NA,TRBJ1-5,TGCGCCAGCAGGGCAGGGCACGATAGCAATCAGCCCCAGCATTTT,CASRAGHDSNQPQHF
TRBV15,NA,NA,TRBJ2-7,TGTGCCACCAGCAGAGATCACGGAGCCTACGAGCAGTACTTC,CATSRDHGAYEQYF
TRBV2,many,TRBD2,TRBJ2-7,TGTGCCAGCAGTGATATGGGACTAGCGGGACGCCGCTACGAGCAGTACTTC,CASSDMGLAGRRYEQYF
TRBV3-1,many,NA,TRBJ1-5,TGTGCCAGCAGCCAAGGAGGAAGCCAGCCCCAGCATTTT,CASSQGGSQPQHF
TRBV19,many,NA,TRBJ1-2,TGTGCCAGTAGTATTCGCTATGGCTACACCTTC,CASSIRYGYTF
TRBV7-9,many,TRBD1,TRBJ2-7,TGTGCCAGCAGCCAGGGATGGGACAGGGTGGACGAGCAGTACTTC,CASSQGWDRVDEQYF
TRBV4-1,many,TRBD1,TRBJ2-7,TGCGCCAGCAGCCAAGGGGGACAGGGGTTCAACGAGCAGTACTTC,CASSQGGQGFNEQYF
TRBV6-2/TRBV6-3,many,NA,TRBJ1-5,TGTGCCAGCAGTTACTCGATATCCAGGGGAAGAACAAGCAATCAGCCCCAGCATTTT,CASSYSISRGRTSNQPQHF
TRBV12-3/TRBV12-4,NA,NA,TRBJ1-5,TGTGCCAGCAGGGCAGGGAAGAAGAACAATCAGCCCCAGCATTTT,CASRAGKKNNQPQHF
TRBV6-1,many,NA,TRBJ1-2,TGTGCCAGCAACACTAACCCGAATCCGGTATATGGCTACACCTTC,CASNTNPNPVYGYTF
TRBV30,many,TRBD1,TRBJ2-2,TGTGCCTGGAGTCTGAGGACAGGGACGGTCGGGGAGCTGTTTTTT,CAWSLRTGTVGELFF
TRBV6-1,many,TRBD1,TRBJ2-2,TGTGCCAGCAGTGAATACCCCCCACACAGGGACAGGGGAACCGGGGAGCTGTTTTTT,CASSEYPPHRDRGTGELFF
TRBV20-1,many,NA,TRBJ1-1,TGCAGTGCCCCGGGACACGGGAACACTGAAGCTTTCTTT,CSAPGHGNTEAFF
TRBV7-9,many,NA,TRBJ1-1,TGTGCCAGCAGCTTCTACGGTCCGAACACTGAAGCTTTCTTT,CASSFYGPNTEAFF